Each of the 24 T cell receptor beta chains below was sequenced from the same sample in a study of Ad26.COV2.S vaccination and SARS-CoV-2 variants (dated by TCRdb to about 2021). The sample's treatment or condition label is to be understood as: 15 to 20 received Ad26.COV2.S at low or high dose, single or two shots; roughly five received placebo; per-sample allocation not given. Repertoires of vaccine and placebo recipients were sequenced from samples taken on day 63 after the first injection. Library creation used the immunoSEQ multiplex PCR assay. TCRdb provides this immuneACCESS table in a form limited to in-frame rearrangements. Some clones are lacking; in checked studies, under half of them reflect an unresolved V gene, and why the rest are absent is not known. For this sample there are some 410,000 clones; over 80% appear just once. Together, the top ten hold around 1.7% of the sample. The material was peripheral blood, obtained in a trial of Ad26.COV2.S vaccine versus placebo. The receptors here all came from a person aged 18-60 years who received the Ad26.COV2.S COVID-19 vaccine or a placebo.

This sequence joins TRBV27 and TRBJ1-4; the match to TRBD1 covers 9 bases. V was pared by 4 bases and J by 8 bases, with 11 bases of the junction left unmatched. The CDR3 consists of 16 residues. Germline V lookup: CDR1 MNHEY, CDR2 SMNVEV (reference sequence). The DNA for the CDR3 is TGTGCCAGCAGTTCCGAATGGACAGGGGAGGGAGAAAAACTGTTTTTT. It codes for CASSSEWTGEGEKLFF.

The chain employs TRBV5-6 and TRBJ2-7; the match to TRBD2 covers 15 bases. The J segment lost 2 bases and the V segment lost 5 bases, leaving 8 bases of the junction unmatched. This CDR3 has 17 residues. Germline V gene sequence: CDR1 SGHDT, CDR2 YYEEEE. The CDR3, as DNA: TGTGCCAGCAGTTCCCGGACTAGCGGGGGGGGCCCCTACGAGCAGTACTTC. It translates to CASSSRTSGGGPYEQYF.

This rearrangement joins TRBV15 to TRBJ1-2; D is possibly TRBD1 (6 bases). The CDR3 runs 12 residues. CDR1 is LNHNV and CDR2 is YYDKDF in the germline V gene (reference sequence). V was clipped by 2 bases and J by 6 bases, with 7 bases between them. Here the CDR3 DNA reads TGTGCCACCAGCAGAAACAGGGATGGCTACACCTTC. As protein: CATSRNRDGYTF.

The count of this clone is one. The chain is built from TRBV2 and TRBJ2-4, with TRBD2 matching 12 bases. CDR3 length equals 13 residues. With V trimmed by 3 bases and J by 15 bases, 6 bases remained unmatched. CDR1 SNHLY and CDR2 FYNNEI come from the germline V gene. CDR3 bases: TGTGCCAGCAGTGACGGACTAGCGGGGAGCTTGTACTTC. It codes for CASSDGLAGSLYF.

V usage is TRBV30 and J usage is TRBJ1-1; the match to TRBD1 covers 8 bases. CDR1 and CDR2 from the germline V gene are GTSNPN and SVGIG (reference sequence). The CDR3 loop spans 10 amino acids. V gave up 7 bases and J gave up 6 bases; unmatched junction bases: 1. The CDR3 region is CASGQAEAFF. DNA for the CDR3: TGTGCCTCGGGACAGGCTGAAGCTTTCTTT.

The table lists this clone with a count of one. The chain carries TRBV7-2 and TRBJ2-7; TRBD2 aligns across 12 bases. V shed 2 bases and J 0 bases; nucleotides not matched to a gene: 8. CDR3 length equals 18 residues. Germline V gene lookup returns CDR1 SGHTA and CDR2 FQGNSA. CDR3 residues: CASSLQSLAGGASYEQYF. As DNA, the CDR3 is TGTGCCAGCAGCTTACAGTCCCTAGCGGGGGGGGCCTCCTACGAGCAGTACTTC.

This chain joins TRBV5-6 and TRBJ2-7; 11 bases match TRBD1. The germline gives CDR1 SGHDT, CDR2 YYEEEE. The trim removed 0 bases at V and 2 bases at J, leaving 1 base unmatched. The CDR3 length is 15 residues. The CDR3 loop is CASSLAGQGAYEQYF. In DNA, the CDR3 is TGTGCCAGCAGCTTGGCGGGACAGGGGGCCTACGAGCAGTACTTC.

This sequence joins TRBV6-5 and TRBJ2-1; 8 bases are a match to TRBD1. V shed 6 bases and J 0 bases; nucleotides not matched to a gene: 4. Germline-derived CDR1 and CDR2 are MNHEY and SVGAGI. CDR3 size: 15 residues. In DNA form, the CDR3 reads TGTGCCAGCAGGGTACAGGGGGTCTCCTACAATGAGCAGTTCTTC. Protein: CASRVQGVSYNEQFF.

This chain connects TRBV7-9 to TRBJ2-1; tentatively, D is TRBD2 (5 bases). The germline CDR1 and CDR2 sequences are SEHNR and FQNEAQ (reference sequence). The CDR3 runs to 15 residues. Trimming pared 1 base from V and 5 bases from J, leaving 12 bases between. CDR3 nucleotides: TGTGCCAGCAGCTTAGTCCTAGCCCGCCACAATGAGCAGTTCTTC. This codes for CASSLVLARHNEQFF.

The V gene is TRBV11-3, the J gene TRBJ2-1; 11 bases line up with TRBD2. Germline values: CDR1 SGHNT, CDR2 YENEEA. The V gene end was trimmed by 5 bases and the J gene end by 4 bases; junction bases not matched to a gene: 4. This CDR3 contains 15 residues. CDR3 coding DNA: TGTGCCAGCAGCAATAGCGGGGGGGGTTACAATGAGCAGTTCTTC. Protein: CASSNSGGGYNEQFF.

The rearrangement links TRBV24-1 to TRBJ2-3; D remains unclear. The CDR3 runs 12 residues. Germline V gives CDR1 KGHDR, CDR2 SFDVKD. V dropped 0 bases and J dropped 7 bases, with 4 bases sitting between them. The CDR3 is CATSDLLYTQYF. The CDR3 DNA sequence: TGTGCCACCAGTGATTTGTTGTATACGCAGTATTTT.

J is TRBJ1-1 and V is TRBV3-1 (or the pseudogene TRBV3-2); 10 nucleotides agree with TRBD1. Germline CDR1 is LGHDT and CDR2 is YNNKEL (reference sequence). J lost 4 bases, V lost 3 bases, and 14 bases had no gene match. The CDR3 runs 18 residues. CDR3 residues: CASSHLRQGAVWTTEAFF. The DNA for the CDR3 is TGTGCCAGCAGCCACCTCCGACAGGGGGCAGTTTGGACCACTGAAGCTTTCTTT.

This chain joins TRBV3-1 (or the pseudogene TRBV3-2) and TRBJ2-1, with 13 bases identical to TRBD2. Trimming at V came to 0 bases and at J to 8 bases, leaving 1 base not matched to a gene. CDR1 is LGHDT, CDR2 YNNKEL, per germline (reference sequence). The length of the CDR3 is 15 residues. CDR3 protein: CASSQELAGGDEQFF. CDR3 DNA sequence: TGTGCCAGCAGCCAAGAACTAGCGGGGGGGGATGAGCAGTTCTTC.

V gene TRBV27 combines with J gene TRBJ2-3, with TRBD2 identical over 12 bases. This CDR3 spans 15 amino acids. The V gene's germline CDR1 is MNHEY and CDR2 SMNVEV (reference sequence). Trimming removed 11 bases from V and 2 bases from J; junction bases left unmatched: 8. The CDR3 nucleotides read TGTGCCTCCCGGCGGACTAGCGGGATCACAGATACGCAGTATTTT. Protein product: CASRRTSGITDTQYF.

V gene TRBV3-1 (or the pseudogene TRBV3-2) combines with J gene TRBJ1-4, with 8 bases aligning to TRBD1. J lost 7 bases, V lost 3 bases, and 4 bases had no gene match. Germline-derived CDR1 and CDR2 are LGHDT and YNNKEL (reference sequence). The CDR3 extends over 14 amino acids. For the CDR3, the DNA is TGTGCCAGCAGCCACCAGGACAGGGTTGAAAAACTGTTTTTT. Its protein is CASSHQDRVEKLFF.

The chain employs TRBV5-6 and TRBJ2-7; D unclear. This CDR3 is built from 12 residues. Trimming pared 0 bases from V and 6 bases from J, leaving 7 bases between. Germline CDR1 and CDR2: SGHDT and YYEEEE. This CDR3 reads CASSLAVGEQYF. DNA for the CDR3: TGTGCCAGCAGCTTGGCGGTAGGCGAGCAGTACTTC. The full variable domain, completed using reference TRBV5-6 and TRBJ2-7, is DAGVTQSPTHLIKTRGQQVTLRCSPKSGHDTVSWYQQALGQGPQFIFQYYEEEERQRGNFPDRFSGHQFPNYSSELNVNALLLGDSALYLCASSLAVGEQYFGPGTRLTVT.

The genes are TRBV14 and TRBJ2-3, with 9 bases matching TRBD2. CDR1 and CDR2 (germline): SGHDN, FVKESK. This CDR3 contains 18 residues. V was clipped by 2 bases and J by 0 bases; unmatched bases: 9. CDR3: CASSQLVRLADSTDTQYF. CDR3 DNA: TGTGCCAGCAGCCAACTCGTCAGACTAGCGGATAGCACAGATACGCAGTATTTT.

The J gene is TRBJ1-5, the V gene TRBV2, with 7 bases aligning to TRBD1. V was pared by 6 bases and J by 2 bases, with 7 bases of the junction left unmatched. CDR3 length: 15 amino acids. In germline, CDR1 is SNHLY, CDR2 FYNNEI. The chain's CDR3 is CASRRQGGRNQPQHF. CDR3 nucleotides: TGTGCCAGCAGGAGACAGGGAGGGCGCAATCAGCCCCAGCATTTT.

The chain joins TRBV4-1 to TRBJ2-2; 11 bases are shared with TRBD2. The CDR3 runs 18 residues. Germline lookup yields CDR1 MGHRA and CDR2 YSYEKL. The J segment lost 5 bases and the V segment lost 4 bases, leaving 12 bases of the junction unmatched. CDR3 region: CASSRLPPSGGSTGELFF. CDR3 nucleotides: TGCGCCAGCAGCCGCCTCCCCCCTAGCGGGGGGTCTACCGGGGAGCTGTTTTTT.

This clone showed up just once. This chain connects TRBV7-2 to TRBJ2-7, with 8 bases identical to TRBD1. This CDR3 comprises 16 residues. The V gene's germline CDR1 is SGHTA and CDR2 FQGNSA. The V gene end was trimmed by 1 base and the J gene end by 6 bases; junction bases not matched to a gene: 11. The chain's CDR3 is CASSLGVLGQGLEQYF. The CDR3 DNA sequence: TGTGCCAGCAGCTTAGGAGTTTTAGGACAGGGCCTCGAGCAGTACTTC.

The gene calls are TRBV19 and TRBJ1-3; D is undetermined. V lost 2 bases and J 5 bases, leaving 7 bases between the germline ends. This CDR3 region has 13 residues. Looked up from germline, CDR1 is LNHDA and CDR2 is SQIVND (reference sequence). This CDR3 reads CASSINSRNTIYF. The CDR3, as DNA: TGTGCCAGTAGTATAAACAGCAGAAACACCATATATTTT.

The chain carries TRBV5-1 and TRBJ2-5; D ambiguous. The germline V gene encodes CDR1 SGHRS and CDR2 YFSETQ. With 1 base removed from V and 3 bases from J, the gap between germline ends came to 13 bases. This CDR3 region has 15 residues. The CDR3 spells CASSLFYVREETQYF. The CDR3 nucleotides are TGCGCCAGCAGCTTGTTCTACGTCAGAGAAGAGACCCAGTACTTC.

V and J are TRBV6-2 or TRBV6-3 and TRBJ1-3, with D hard to call. The germline V gene encodes CDR1 MNHEY and CDR2 SVGEGT. The CDR3 has 16 residues. Trimming shortened V by 5 bases and J by 4 bases, and 18 bases separated the two germline ends. The CDR3 DNA reads TGTGCCAGCAGTCTCACCCGGAGGGTAGGAGGAAACACCATATATTTT. This sequence encodes CASSLTRRVGGNTIYF.

The chain uses TRBV3-1 (or the pseudogene TRBV3-2) and TRBJ2-1, with 9 bases fitting TRBD2. Looked up from germline, CDR1 is LGHDT and CDR2 is YNNKEL (reference sequence). The CDR3 runs to 15 residues. J lost 10 bases, V lost 4 bases, and 11 bases had no gene match. The CDR3 region has the DNA TGTGCCAGCAGCCCCTGGGAGCGGGGGGAGGTCGAGCAGTTCTTC. This encodes CASSPWERGEVEQFF.